One sample yielded the 9 T cell receptor beta chains listed below, sequenced in a study of T cells after somatic rescue of genetic block. TCRdb's copy holds only in-frame clones and misses some; the assay was immunoSEQ multiplex PCR. The sample includes approximately 14,000 clones, around 70% of them seen just once. The specimen sequenced was peripheral blood mononuclear cells (PBMCs). These receptors were taken from a man between 18 and 35 years old.

As DNA, the CDR3 is TGCGCCAGCAGCTTAACCAGGGGAACGAACACCGGGGAGCTGTTTTTT. It translates to CASSLTRGTNTGELFF. The chain recombines TRBV5-1 with TRBJ2-2, with D possibly matching TRBD1 (6 bases). The CDR3 spans 16 residues. The germline V gene has CDR1 SGHRS and CDR2 YFSETQ. Trimming removed 2 bases from V and 0 bases from J, with 11 bases in between.

J is TRBJ2-5 and V is TRBV7-8; D remains unclear. TRBJ2-7 matches the DNA end more closely, so the J call is doubtful. The CDR3 totals 15 residues. The V gene's germline CDR1 is SGHVS and CDR2 FQNEAQ. The CDR3 nucleotides read TGTGCCAGCAGCTTAGCGCAGACGGGTAGCTACGAGCAGTACTTC. It codes for CASSLAQTGSYEQYF.

This clone was picked up one time. The J gene is TRBJ1-2, the V gene TRBV9; the D is unclear. CDR3 size: 18 residues. Germline V gene sequence: CDR1 SGDLS, CDR2 YYNGEE. V shed 0 bases and J shed 6 bases, with 24 bases lying between them. The CDR3 sequence: CASSVEAGRVGKGNGYTF. As DNA, the CDR3 is TGTGCCAGCAGCGTAGAGGCCGGTCGGGTGGGGAAGGGAAATGGCTACACCTTC.

V gene TRBV5-1 combines with J gene TRBJ2-7; D possibly corresponds to TRBD2 (5 bases). With 0 bases removed from V and 2 bases from J, the gap between germline ends came to 9 bases. The CDR3 is made up of 14 amino acids. CDR1 is SGHRS, CDR2 YFSETQ, per germline. The CDR3 is CASSLVRGTYEQYF. The CDR3 DNA is TGCGCCAGCAGCTTGGTACGGGGAACCTACGAGCAGTACTTC.

This sequence joins TRBV5-1 and TRBJ2-5; 9 bases are shared with TRBD1. Per germline, CDR1 SGHRS and CDR2 YFSETQ. The CDR3 runs 16 residues. V trimming: 4 bases; J trimming: 5 bases; junction bases outside the gene matches: 12. In nucleotides, the CDR3 is TGCGCCAGCAGCCAGGGGACAGGGCCATCATGGGAGACCCAGTACTTC. It encodes CASSQGTGPSWETQYF.

The chain recombines TRBV6-4 with TRBJ1-1, with D unclear. The CDR3 covers 14 residues. Germline assignment: CDR1 MRHNA and CDR2 SNTAGT. With 6 bases removed from V and 1 base from J, the gap between germline ends came to 12 bases. The DNA of the CDR3 is TGTGCCAGCAGATTAGAAGCAGGGAACACTGAAGCTTTCTTT. Its protein product is CASRLEAGNTEAFF.

This clone was seen ten or more times. The chain carries TRBV6-5 and TRBJ1-5; D may be TRBD1 (5 bases). This CDR3 is 15 amino acids long. Trimming removed 4 bases from V and 1 base from J, with 11 bases in between. Germline CDR1 MNHEY, CDR2 SVGAGI. The CDR3: CASSLGGGSNQPQHF. The CDR3 nucleotides read TGTGCCAGCAGTTTGGGCGGGGGGAGCAATCAGCCCCAGCATTTT.

The chain combines TRBV5-8 with TRBJ1-2; 8 positions match TRBD1. The CDR3 has 16 residues. Germline CDR1 is SGHTS and CDR2 is YDEGEE. With 0 bases clipped from V and 4 bases from J, the junction kept 8 bases outside the gene matches. The CDR3 spells CASSLVRQGASYGYTF. As DNA, the CDR3 is TGTGCCAGCAGCTTGGTTCGGCAGGGGGCGAGCTATGGCTACACCTTC.

The chain is built from TRBV5-1 and TRBJ2-5, with a weak D call TRBD2 (6 bases). The CDR3 totals 14 residues. Germline V gives CDR1 SGHRS, CDR2 YFSETQ. The V end was cut by 4 bases, the J end by 5 bases, with 15 bases between. In DNA, the CDR3 is TGCGCCAGCAGCCCCCGACTAGGGGAGGAGACCCAGTACTTC. Translation: CASSPRLGEETQYF.